This is a list of T cell receptor beta chains from one sample in a study of blood T cell repertoires in COVID-19. The method was immunoSEQ multiplex PCR; TCRdb's version includes in-frame clones alone and lacks a portion of them. This sample has around 38,000 clones, with 85% to 90% found just once. Sequenced material: peripheral blood. The receptors come from a man between 65 and 85 years old with acute or convalescent COVID-19. Both conserved end residues are trimmed from each CDR3. The D gene is left open where the match is weak.

V gene	D gene	CDR3 protein
TRBV18	-	ASSPPREGTEAF
TRBV6-6	TRBD1	ASSFPPGQGDSPLH
TRBV5-1	-	ASSLDGRVTEAF
TRBV10-3	TRBD1	AIRATGDNTEAF
TRBV7-2	-	ASSQGTLRTDTQY
TRBV5-1	-	ASSLLGSANQPQH
TRBV6-6	TRBD1	ASSYSRQGNSYEQY
TRBV5-1	-	ASSPMAGYNSPLH
TRBV11-2	TRBD2	ASSSLHVAGGTDTQY
TRBV7-2	-	ASSLVLASGEQF
TRBV7-2	-	ASSLVAVALETQY
TRBV12-3/TRBV12-4	-	ASRPEADTQY
TRBV7-2	TRBD1	ASSLTGANTEAF
TRBV29-1	TRBD1	SGGDRDRYGYT
TRBV4-1	TRBD2	ASSPSGGGSSYEQY
TRBV19	-	ASKDSHTTGELF
TRBV18	-	ASSPLPTAITEAF
TRBV19	-	ASSIVGGNQPQH
TRBV10-3	TRBD1	AISVTGEETQY
TRBV18	-	ASSRDRSNQPQH
TRBV19	-	ATSKINNQPQH
TRBV27	-	ASSKQGSYYGYT
TRBV6-5	-	ASSYSPPPDSPLH
TRBV7-8	TRBD1	ASSLGTGFYGYT
TRBV9	TRBD2	ASSVGASGRNTGELF
TRBV30	TRBD1	AWRQKQGANEKLF
TRBV11-2	TRBD2	ASSSGTSGRVLDTQY
TRBV12-3/TRBV12-4	-	ASSLQRWETQY
TRBV11-1	-	ASSLRAGGYT
TRBV5-1	TRBD2	ASSPLAGGGSNEQF
TRBV19	-	ASSILTGRSYNEQF
TRBV28	TRBD2	ASRLALVPGELF
TRBV7-9	-	ASSLREVTYNSPLH
TRBV7-9	TRBD1	ASSPRTGARVDTQY
TRBV18	TRBD2	ASSREESSYEQY
TRBV12-3/TRBV12-4	TRBD1	ASSWGTGNTIY
TRBV9	-	ASSVAPGGRGYT
TRBV7-2	TRBD1	ASSYLGQGYTEAF
TRBV11-2	TRBD1	ASSLGQGARTQY
TRBV6-5	TRBD2	ASTRRASGYNEQF